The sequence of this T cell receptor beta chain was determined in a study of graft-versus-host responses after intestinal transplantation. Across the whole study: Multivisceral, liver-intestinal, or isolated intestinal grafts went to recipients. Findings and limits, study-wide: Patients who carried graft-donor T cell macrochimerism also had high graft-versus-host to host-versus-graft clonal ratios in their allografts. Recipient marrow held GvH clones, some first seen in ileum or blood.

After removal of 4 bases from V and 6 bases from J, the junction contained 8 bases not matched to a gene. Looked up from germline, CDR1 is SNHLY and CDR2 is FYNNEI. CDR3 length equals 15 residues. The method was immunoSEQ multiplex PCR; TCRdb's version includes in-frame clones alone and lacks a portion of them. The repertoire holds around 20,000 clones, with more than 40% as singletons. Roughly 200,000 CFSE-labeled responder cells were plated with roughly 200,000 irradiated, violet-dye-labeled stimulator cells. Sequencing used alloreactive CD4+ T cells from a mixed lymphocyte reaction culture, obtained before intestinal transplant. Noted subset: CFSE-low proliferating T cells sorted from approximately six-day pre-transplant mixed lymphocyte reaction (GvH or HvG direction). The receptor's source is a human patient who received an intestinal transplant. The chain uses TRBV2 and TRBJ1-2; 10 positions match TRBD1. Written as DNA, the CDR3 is TGTGCCAGCAGTGCCTGGACAGGGGGAAGTGATGGCTACACCTTC. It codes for CASSAWTGGSDGYTF.